This T cell receptor beta chain originates from a study of blood T cell repertoires in COVID-19. Authors' processing steps: Estimation of nucleated cell counts was performed using reference gene primer amplification. Assay used: immunoSEQ multiplex PCR; TCRdb lists only in-frame clones, some missing. D and trimming were read from the DNA, whereas the V and J calls and clone size are those reported in that table. The table includes about 200,000 clones, about 82% detected once. Participants came from some 23 US areas, aged roughly 18 to 90 years. The V segment lost 9 bases and the J segment 8 bases; nucleotides outside the gene matches: 6. Germline V gene sequence: CDR1 ENHRY, CDR2 SYGVKD. The CDR3 sequence is 13 residues long.

Specimen: PBMCs or T cells enriched from blood (not recorded which). The V gene is TRBV10-3, the J gene TRBJ2-1, with 11 bases lining up with TRBD2. The clonotype originates from a man aged 40-49 years with acute COVID-19. The CDR3 region has the DNA TGTGCCATTAGCGGGAGGGCCCTCGATGAGCAGTTCTTC. Protein sequence: CAISGRALDEQFF.